A single TCR beta chain is shown here with its context. Its antigen is unknown. This specimen comes from a study of T cells after posttransplantation cyclophosphamide. Whole-study results and caveats: After PTCy, TRB diversity resembled that of CNI/methotrexate controls. Donor CD8+ memory clones often dominated recipient blood repertoires at later times.

The CDR3 loop spans 13 amino acids. The germline gives CDR1 SGHTS, CDR2 YDEGEE. V was pared by 6 bases and J by 3 bases, with 13 bases between. Cyclophosphamide on days +3 and +4 followed busulfan-fludarabine conditioning and a marrow graft. Measured with immunoSEQ multiplex PCR; TCRdb has only the in-frame clones, and not every one. The sample contains under 25,000 clones, around 68% of which appear only once. This receptor was obtained from a male patient aged 25-45 years who received an allogeneic stem cell transplant from a related donor, was CMV-positive, and had acute GVHD only. Some T cells may be graft donor cells. V and J are TRBV5-8 and TRBJ2-7, with D possibly matching TRBD2 (5 bases). The starting material was PBMCs, obtained after an allogeneic stem cell transplant with post-transplant cyclophosphamide. CDR3 loop: CASTLYGDYEQYF. The CDR3 DNA reads TGTGCCAGCACCCTATACGGGGACTACGAGCAGTACTTC.